The rows below give T cell receptor beta chains drawn from one sample of a study of T cells in Graves' hyperthyroidism and ophthalmopathy. TCRdb re-analysed the multiplex PCR reads in MiXCR, keeping a single row per CDR3 protein. Among a few hundred thousand distinct CDR3 sequences listed, roughly an eighth were seen once. The sample taken for sequencing was blood. The receptors shown here come from a middle-aged woman with Graves' ophthalmopathy. CDR3s include the opening cysteine and the closing phenylalanine or tryptophan. Fields, in order: J gene, D gene, V gene, clone size, CDR3 protein, CDR3 DNA. The D gene is left open where the match is weak. Not all rows give a size; the values are once, few, many and, for expanded clones, a class.

TRBJ2-1,.,TRBV10-3,many,CATHGRSLGEQFF,TGTGCCACCCACGGGCGGAGTCTGGGTGAGCAGTTCTTC
TRBJ2-5,.,TRBV12-3/TRBV12-4,.,CASSLRAQTRETQYF,TGTGCCAGCAGTTTGAGGGCTCAGACGCGCGAGACCCAGTACTTC
TRBJ2-5,TRBD2,TRBV27,many,CASSLGTSGRETQYF,TGTGCCAGCAGTTTAGGGACTAGCGGGAGAGAGACCCAGTACTTC
TRBJ1-1,TRBD1,TRBV9,few,CASSVDQGGTEAFF,TGTGCCAGCAGCGTAGATCAGGGGGGCACTGAAGCTTTCTTT
TRBJ1-6,.,TRBV5-6,.,CASSLPGTQMNSPLHF,TGTGCCAGCAGCTTGCCGGGGACACAGATGAATTCACCCCTCCACTTT
TRBJ2-1,TRBD1,TRBV9,many,CASSHQGGTGAYNEQFF,TGTGCCAGCAGCCATCAGGGCGGGACAGGGGCCTACAATGAGCAGTTCTTC
TRBJ2-1,TRBD1,TRBV25-1,many,CASSDWGTGDLGHNEQFF,TGTGCCAGCAGTGATTGGGGGACAGGAGATTTAGGCCACAATGAGCAGTTCTTC
TRBJ2-2,.,TRBV7-9,.,CATMTGELFF,TGTGCCACTATGACCGGGGAGCTGTTTTTT
TRBJ2-1,TRBD2,TRBV11-3,many,CASSLELAGGFNEQFF,TGTGCCAGCAGCTTAGAGCTAGCGGGAGGGTTCAATGAGCAGTTCTTC
TRBJ1-1,.,TRBV5-4,few,CASSPGEGNTEAFF,TGTGCCAGCAGCCCAGGGGAGGGGAACACTGAAGCTTTCTTT
TRBJ2-1,.,TRBV5-1,.,CASSQPDNEQFF,TGCGCCAGCAGCCAACCGGACAATGAGCAGTTCTTC
TRBJ1-2,TRBD1,TRBV12-3/TRBV12-4,many,CASSSQGGPNYGYTF,TGTGCCAGCAGTTCACAGGGGGGTCCTAACTATGGCTACACCTTC
TRBJ1-1,.,TRBV6-4,many,CASRNPSAQQAAKNTEAFF,TGTGCCAGCAGAAACCCTTCCGCCCAGCAAGCAGCCAAGAACACTGAAGCTTTCTTT
TRBJ1-5,.,TRBV4-1,.,CASTRETGSNQPQHF,TGCGCCAGCACCCGAGAGACAGGTAGCAATCAGCCCCAGCATTTT
TRBJ1-6,TRBD1,TRBV7-9,.,CASSFTGQKNSPLHF,TGTGCCAGCAGCTTTACGGGACAGAAAAATTCACCCCTCCACTTT
TRBJ1-2,.,TRBV24-1,few,CATSDKRRHGYTF,TGTGCCACCAGTGACAAAAGACGGCATGGCTACACCTTC
TRBJ2-3,TRBD1,TRBV6-1,.,CASRQGHRGPSTDTQYF,TGTGCCAGCAGGCAAGGACACAGGGGCCCCAGCACAGATACGCAGTATTTT
TRBJ1-1,TRBD1,TRBV12-3/TRBV12-4,many,CASTRTGGLTEAFF,TGTGCCAGCACGAGGACAGGGGGTTTGACTGAAGCTTTCTTT
TRBJ2-2,.,TRBV5-1,few,CASSLGGTARTGELFF,TGCGCCAGCAGCTTGGGCGGGACAGCAAGGACCGGGGAGCTGTTTTTT